This entry is about one T cell receptor (beta chain). Its antigen is not known. This entry is derived from a study of beta chain features in type 1 diabetes. Study-level points and caveats: Among all four CD4+ subsets, Type 1 diabetes patients had TCRB CDR3s that were moderately but significantly shorter. Possibly, sequencing cDNA over-represented cells that had high TCR expression levels.

Stem cell-like memory, regulatory, central memory and naive CD4+ cells were sorted via CD45RO/CCR7/CD25/CD127/CD95/CD27. The CDR3 sequence is 14 residues long. The germline V and J ends were trimmed by 5 bases and 0 bases, with 13 bases remaining between them. In germline, CDR1 is SQVTM, CDR2 ANQGSEA. Reverse transcribing all isolated RNA meant expressed TCRB transcripts were sequenced. Measured with immunoSEQ multiplex PCR; TCRdb has only the in-frame clones, and not every one. This repertoire shows 120,000 to 150,000 clones, less than 15% found once; its top ten account for 1.3%. The specimen was central memory CD4+ T cells from blood. This rearrangement joins TRBV29-1 to TRBJ1-1; D may be TRBD1 (6 bases). This sequence originates from a man aged 18 to 35 with type 1 diabetes. The CDR3: CSVHPTGMNTEAFF. The CDR3 DNA reads as TGCAGCGTTCACCCCACAGGGATGAACACTGAAGCTTTCTTT.